One and the same sample provided the 23 T cell receptor beta chains below, sequenced in a study of cytomegalovirus exposure and HLA in healthy donors. Use of 60 Vbeta and 13 Jbeta primers characterized the PCR. Method: immunoSEQ multiplex PCR; TCRdb's copy keeps in-frame clones and lacks some. The table lists some 90,000 clones, roughly 79% of them singletons. Sequencing was performed on PBMCs. These receptors were collected from a woman aged 70-85 years in good health and CMV-seropositive.

The chain is built from TRBV13 and TRBJ2-7, with 10 bases that match TRBD2. The CDR3 length is 16 residues. V shed 5 bases and J 2 bases; nucleotides not matched to a gene: 9. From germline, CDR1 is PRHDT and CDR2 FYEKMQ (reference sequence). The CDR3 nucleotides read TGTGCCAGCAGCCGATCCCTAGCGGGAGTTACCTACGAGCAGTACTTC. It specifies CASSRSLAGVTYEQYF.

This clone was detected only a few times. The V and J genes are TRBV2 and TRBJ2-1, with a possible D match to TRBD1 (6 bases). The V gene's germline CDR1 is SNHLY and CDR2 FYNNEI. This CDR3 has 15 amino acids. With 4 bases removed from V and 3 bases from J, the gap between germline ends came to 13 bases. CDR3 in amino acids: CASSAEGDGYNEQFF. The CDR3 DNA reads TGTGCCAGCAGTGCCGAGGGGGATGGCTACAATGAGCAGTTCTTC.

This clone was counted only a few times. The J gene is TRBJ2-1, the V gene TRBV4-1, with D possibly matching TRBD2 (5 bases). In germline, CDR1 is MGHRA, CDR2 YSYEKL. Trimming took 2 bases from V and 8 from J, leaving 16 bases between them. There are 15 residues in the CDR3. CDR3 protein: CASSQLSLARYEQFF. For the CDR3, the DNA is TGCGCCAGCAGCCAATTAAGCCTAGCCCGATATGAGCAGTTCTTC.

The genes are TRBV7-9 and TRBJ2-3; 7 nucleotides align to TRBD2. The CDR3 length is 15 residues. The germline CDR1 and CDR2 sequences are SEHNR and FQNEAQ (reference sequence). The trim removed 1 base at V and 1 base at J, leaving 2 bases unmatched. DNA for the CDR3: TGTGCCAGCAGCTTAGTGGGGGGGGGCACAGATACGCAGTATTTT. Translating gives CASSLVGGGTDTQYF.

V and J are TRBV6-5 and TRBJ1-5, with a weak D call TRBD1 (6 bases). Trimming cost V 2 bases and J 7 bases, with 12 bases left between them. The CDR3 consists of 14 residues. Germline V gene data show CDR1 as MNHEY and CDR2 as SVGAGI. The CDR3 DNA is TGTGCCAGCAGTTACAAGCCAGGGGAACAGCCCCAGCATTTT. Its translation is CASSYKPGEQPQHF.

This rearrangement joins TRBV7-2 to TRBJ2-7; 8 bases fit TRBD1. V was pared by 5 bases and J by 2 bases, with 5 bases of the junction left unmatched. This CDR3 has 14 amino acids. From germline, CDR1 is SGHTA and CDR2 FQGNSA. The CDR3, as DNA: TGTGCCAGCAGCAAACCGGGACAGGCCTACGAGCAGTACTTC. This translates into CASSKPGQAYEQYF. The full variable domain, with the rest looked up from reference TRBV7-2 and TRBJ2-7, is GAGVSQSPSNKVTEKGKDVELRCDPISGHTALYWYRQSLGQGLEFLIYFQGNSAPDKSGLPSDRFSAERTGGSVSTLTIQRTQQEDSAVYLCASSKPGQAYEQYFGPGTRLTVT.

V and J are TRBV7-2 and TRBJ2-7, with 9 bases that match TRBD2. This CDR3 comprises 16 residues. The V and J ends lost 5 bases and 2 bases, in that order; junction bases with no gene match: 10. Per germline, CDR1 SGHTA and CDR2 FQGNSA. The CDR3 loop reads CASSPAPIAGAYEQYF. The CDR3 coding sequence is TGTGCCAGCAGCCCGGCCCCTATAGCGGGGGCCTACGAGCAGTACTTC.

The chain has TRBV19 and TRBJ1-2; perhaps TRBD1 as D (6 bases). V was pared by 5 bases and J by 8 bases, with 12 bases between. This CDR3 comprises 12 residues. The germline V gene encodes CDR1 LNHDA and CDR2 SQIVND (reference sequence). CDR3 residues: CASSGQSGGYTF. In DNA, the CDR3 is TGTGCCAGTAGTGGACAGTCCGGCGGCTACACCTTC.

The genes are TRBV6-5 and TRBJ1-5, with TRBD1 identical over 8 bases. After removal of 6 bases from V and 6 bases from J, the junction contained 7 bases not matched to a gene. Germline V CDR1 and CDR2: MNHEY, SVGAGI. This CDR3 has 14 amino acids. The DNA for the CDR3 is TGTGCCAGCAGCCCTGACAGGGGCGGTCAGCCCCAGCATTTT. The encoded protein is CASSPDRGGQPQHF.

The chain carries TRBV7-9 and TRBJ2-1; 9 bases line up with TRBD2. The CDR3 totals 12 residues. V lost 2 bases to trimming and J lost 14 bases; unmatched junction nucleotides: 4. Germline CDR1 SEHNR, CDR2 FQNEAQ (reference sequence). Here the CDR3 reads CASSLPAGGEFF. Here the CDR3 DNA reads TGTGCCAGCAGCTTACCGGCGGGGGGGGAGTTCTTC.

V and J are TRBV6-1 and TRBJ2-7; perhaps TRBD1 as D (5 bases). The ends were cut back, 7 bases at V and 6 bases at J, with 13 bases in the middle. The CDR3 has 12 residues. From germline, CDR1 is MNHNS and CDR2 SASEGT. The CDR3 DNA follows: TGTGCCAGCACCCTGAACCAGGGCGAGCAGTACTTC. Translated: CASTLNQGEQYF.

The rearrangement joins TRBV30 to TRBJ2-1, with 9 nucleotides matching TRBD2. V gave up 6 bases and J gave up 0 bases; unmatched junction bases: 3. The CDR3 loop spans 14 amino acids. The germline gives CDR1 GTSNPN, CDR2 SVGIG (reference sequence). The CDR3 here is CACLSGSSYNEQFF. The CDR3 DNA sequence: TGTGCCTGCCTTAGCGGGAGCTCCTACAATGAGCAGTTCTTC. Supplemented by reference TRBV30 and TRBJ2-1, the full variable domain reads SQTIHQWPATLVQPVGSPLSLECTVEGTSNPNLYWYRQAAGRGLQLLFYSVGIGQISSEVPQNLSASRPQDRQFILSSKKLLLSDSGFYLCACLSGSSYNEQFFGPGTRLTVL.

This clone has a handful of counts. This chain joins TRBV6-5 and TRBJ2-7, with 10 bases aligning to TRBD2. The V gene's germline CDR1 is MNHEY and CDR2 SVGAGI. Losses at the gene ends were 8 bases for V and 8 bases for J; bases not matched to a gene: 9. The CDR3 spans 13 residues. The CDR3: CASSRLAGDQQYF. The CDR3 DNA is TGTGCCAGCTCCCGGCTAGCGGGGGACCAGCAGTACTTC.

The chain combines TRBV2 with TRBJ1-5; D call uncertain. This CDR3 region has 14 residues. V lost 10 bases and J lost 4, with 17 bases in between. The germline CDR1 and CDR2 sequences are SNHLY and FYNNEI. Written as DNA, the CDR3 is TGTGCCACCAGCAAGGGAGGGCAGAATCAGCCCCAGCATTTT. Amino acid sequence: CATSKGGQNQPQHF. Variable domain in full (rest from reference TRBV2 and TRBJ1-5): EPEVTQTPSHQVTQMGQEVILRCVPISNHLYFYWYRQILGQKVEFLVSFYNNEISEKSEIFDDQFSVERPDGSNFTLKIRSTKLEDSAMYFCATSKGGQNQPQHFGDGTRLSIL.

The chain employs TRBV5-1 and TRBJ2-7; D not resolved. Germline V CDR1 and CDR2: SGHRS, YFSETQ. V lost 0 bases and J 3 bases, leaving 13 bases between the germline ends. The CDR3 length is 15 residues. CDR3 residues: CASSLGAVAGYEQYF. The CDR3 DNA sequence: TGCGCCAGCAGCTTGGGAGCCGTGGCAGGCTACGAGCAGTACTTC. Filled out from reference TRBV5-1 and TRBJ2-7, the complete variable domain reads KAGVTQTPRYLIKTRGQQVTLSCSPISGHRSVSWYQQTPGQGLQFLFEYFSETQRNKGNFPGRFSGRQFSNSRSEMNVSTLELGDSALYLCASSLGAVAGYEQYFGPGTRLTVT.

This clone was seen just once. This rearrangement joins TRBV11-2 to TRBJ2-3, with D maybe TRBD2 (6 bases). This CDR3 has 13 residues. Germline V gives CDR1 SGHAT, CDR2 FQNNGV. V was clipped by 5 bases and J by 3 bases, with 9 bases between them. The CDR3 DNA reads as TGTGCCAGCAGCCATGGACTAACAGATACGCAGTATTTT. It specifies CASSHGLTDTQYF. Complete variable domain (other parts from reference TRBV11-2 and TRBJ2-3): EAGVAQSPRYKIIEKRQSVAFWCNPISGHATLYWYQQILGQGPKLLIQFQNNGVVDDSQLPKDRFSAERLKGVDSTLKIQPAKLEDSAVYLCASSHGLTDTQYFGPGTRLTVL.

The chain employs TRBV11-2 and TRBJ2-7; 7 bases are a match to TRBD1. Germline V lookup: CDR1 SGHAT, CDR2 FQNNGV. Trimming cost V 1 base and J 5 bases; bases outside gene matches: 8. The CDR3 has 15 amino acids. The CDR3 sequence is CASSLGLGRGNEQYF. DNA for the CDR3: TGTGCCAGCAGCTTAGGGCTGGGCAGGGGGAACGAGCAGTACTTC.

The chain has TRBV9 and TRBJ2-5; D is uncertain. The CDR3 spans 15 residues. V lost 0 bases and J lost 5, with 14 bases in between. Germline lookup yields CDR1 SGDLS and CDR2 YYNGEE. CDR3 protein: CASSVVGSSGETQYF. CDR3 in DNA: TGTGCCAGCAGCGTAGTTGGTAGCTCTGGGGAGACCCAGTACTTC. Drawing the rest from reference TRBV9 and TRBJ2-5, the complete variable domain is DSGVTQTPKHLITATGQRVTLRCSPRSGDLSVYWYQQSLDQGLQFLIQYYNGEERAKGNILERFSAQQFPDLHSELNLSSLELGDSALYFCASSVVGSSGETQYFGPGTRLLVL.

The chain combines TRBV18 with TRBJ2-1; D is perhaps TRBD2 (5 bases). The CDR3 contains 13 residues. V dropped 5 bases and J dropped 7 bases, with 12 bases sitting between them. The V gene's germline CDR1 is KGHSH and CDR2 LQKENI. The DNA of the CDR3 is TGTGCCAGCTCAACTCGGGGTGTGAATGAGCAGTTCTTC. It translates to CASSTRGVNEQFF.

This clone turned up a few times. The V and J genes are TRBV5-1 and TRBJ2-1; unclear D gene. The CDR3 consists of 12 residues. V lost 5 bases and J lost 4, with 7 bases in between. CDR1 and CDR2 (germline): SGHRS, YFSETQ. The CDR3 region has the DNA TGCGCCAGCAGAAGCACTTACAATGAGCAGTTCTTC. Translation: CASRSTYNEQFF. The variable domain in full, with the rest retrieved from reference TRBV5-1 and TRBJ2-1, is KAGVTQTPRYLIKTRGQQVTLSCSPISGHRSVSWYQQTPGQGLQFLFEYFSETQRNKGNFPGRFSGRQFSNSRSEMNVSTLELGDSALYLCASRSTYNEQFFGPGTRLTVL.

This chain links TRBV4-3 with TRBJ1-4, with D perhaps TRBD1 (6 bases). The CDR3 sequence is 14 residues long. Between the trimmed V and J ends, which lost 0 bases and 8 bases, there was a span of 10 bases. CDR1 and CDR2 (germline): LGHNA, YSLEER. CDR3 protein: CASSQDPGHEKLFF. In DNA, the CDR3 is TGCGCCAGCAGCCAAGATCCGGGACACGAAAAACTGTTTTTT.

The rearrangement joins TRBV5-1 to TRBJ2-5, with TRBD2 identical over 10 bases. The CDR3 consists of 16 residues. V lost 5 bases to trimming and J lost 3 bases; unmatched junction nucleotides: 10. The germline CDR1 and CDR2 sequences are SGHRS and YFSETQ. The CDR3 spells CASSLTRTSGKETQYF. The CDR3 DNA reads as TGCGCCAGCAGTTTGACCAGGACTAGCGGTAAAGAGACCCAGTACTTC.

The chain combines TRBV10-3 with TRBJ2-2, with unresolved D. V was cut by 8 bases and J by 0 bases, with 13 bases left in between. CDR3 size: 15 residues. Germline V gene sequence: CDR1 ENHRY, CDR2 SYGVKD. The CDR3 bases are TGTGCCATCGGGCTTTCTAACGCGAACACCGGGGAGCTGTTTTTT. Translation gives CAIGLSNANTGELFF.